These T cell receptor beta chains were read from a single sample in a study of shared clonotypes between healthy human individuals. Here immunoSEQ multiplex PCR was the method, and the copy in TCRdb shows in-frame clones only, minus some. The sample shows hundreds of thousands of clones, approximately 79% of them seen only once. The sequencing sample was made of memory CD4+ T cells sorted from blood. These receptors were collected from a woman in her 30s in good health. Both conserved end residues are part of each CDR3. Rows give clone size only sometimes, using once, few, many, or a class for an expanded clone.

j_call clone_size v_call cdr3_aa
TRBJ2-1 NA TRBV9 CASSVETASGTGGNEQFF
TRBJ2-7 NA TRBV28 CASSQRTASIYYEQYF
TRBJ2-5 NA TRBV5-6 CASSLRDQETQYF
TRBJ2-2 NA TRBV18 CASSPEALAGFGGELFF
TRBJ2-5 few TRBV29-1 CSAGGVQETQYF
TRBJ2-1 few TRBV2 CASRGTGGNEQFF
TRBJ2-1 NA TRBV7-8 CASSLALGQNNEQFF
TRBJ2-5 few TRBV2 CASSETYNQETQYF
TRBJ1-1 NA TRBV19 CASSFSGFRPGSRTEAFF
TRBJ2-2 once TRBV9 CASSVQRNTGELFF
TRBJ2-2 NA TRBV27 CASSLSGRNTGELFF
TRBJ1-2 NA TRBV5-1 CASSLAHRGFDGYTF
TRBJ1-2 NA TRBV18 CASSPPTGRTGLGYTF
TRBJ2-1 NA TRBV5-5 CASSFTGLYNEQFF
TRBJ2-3 NA TRBV5-4 CASSRQYTDTQYF
TRBJ2-5 NA TRBV29-1 CSVALGAGVETQYF
TRBJ2-1 NA TRBV11-2 CASSLLAGGLGEQFF
TRBJ1-1 NA TRBV19 CASIPGQGSMNTEAFF
TRBJ2-5 once TRBV9 CASSVEYGYQETQYF
TRBJ2-3 NA TRBV5-1 CASSLGLAGDLDTQYF
TRBJ1-2 NA TRBV10-3 CAISESSQLSGYTF
TRBJ2-1 NA TRBV6-6 CASSQWTSGRDEQFF
TRBJ2-7 NA TRBV6-5 CASSTDQRAEQYF